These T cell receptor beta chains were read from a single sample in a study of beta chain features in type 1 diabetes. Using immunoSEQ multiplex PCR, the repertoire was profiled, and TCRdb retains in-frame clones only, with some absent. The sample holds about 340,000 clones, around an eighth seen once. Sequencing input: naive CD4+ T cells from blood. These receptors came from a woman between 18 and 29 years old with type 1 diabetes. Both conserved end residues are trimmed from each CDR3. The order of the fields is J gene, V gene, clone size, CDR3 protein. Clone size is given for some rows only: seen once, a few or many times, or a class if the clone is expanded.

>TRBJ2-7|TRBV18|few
ASSPLLAPGDEQY
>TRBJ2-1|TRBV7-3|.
ASSLLPQINEQF
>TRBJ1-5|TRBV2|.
ASSVDRTLSQPQH
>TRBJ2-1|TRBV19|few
ASTTRSASGSYEQF
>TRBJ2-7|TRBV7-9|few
ASSSGLVPYEQY
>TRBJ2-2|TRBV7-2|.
ASSPAGLSGELF
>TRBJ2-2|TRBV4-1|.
ASSREYRGTGELF
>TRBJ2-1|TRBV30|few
AWSVRGKPHNEQF
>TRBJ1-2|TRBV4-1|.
ASSQGQTVPYGYT
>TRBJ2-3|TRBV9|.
ASSARQGFTDTQY
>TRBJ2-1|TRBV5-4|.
ASSLVAADEQF
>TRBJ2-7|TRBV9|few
ASSGGPSGAYEQY
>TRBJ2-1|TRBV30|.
ALGTSGNNEQF
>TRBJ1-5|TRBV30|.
AWSPTGNQPQH
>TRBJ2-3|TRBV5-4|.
ASSLSSGRADTQY
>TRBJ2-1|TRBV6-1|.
ASSEQAGRYNEQF